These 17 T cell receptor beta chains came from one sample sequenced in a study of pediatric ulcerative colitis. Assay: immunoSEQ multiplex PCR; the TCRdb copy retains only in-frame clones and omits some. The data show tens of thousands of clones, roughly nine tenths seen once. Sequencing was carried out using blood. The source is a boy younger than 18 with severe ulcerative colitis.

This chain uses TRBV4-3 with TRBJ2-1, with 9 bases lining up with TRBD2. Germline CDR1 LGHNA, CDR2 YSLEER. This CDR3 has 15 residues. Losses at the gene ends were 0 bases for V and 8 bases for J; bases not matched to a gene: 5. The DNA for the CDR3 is TGCGCCAGCAGCCAAGATCCTAGCGGGACTGATGAGCAGTTCTTC. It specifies CASSQDPSGTDEQFF.

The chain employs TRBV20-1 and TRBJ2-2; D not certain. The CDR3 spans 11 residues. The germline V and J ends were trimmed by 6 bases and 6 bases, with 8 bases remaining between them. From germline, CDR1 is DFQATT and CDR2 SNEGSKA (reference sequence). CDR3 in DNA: TGCAGTGCGCACAAGTCCGGGGAGCTGTTTTTT. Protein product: CSAHKSGELFF.

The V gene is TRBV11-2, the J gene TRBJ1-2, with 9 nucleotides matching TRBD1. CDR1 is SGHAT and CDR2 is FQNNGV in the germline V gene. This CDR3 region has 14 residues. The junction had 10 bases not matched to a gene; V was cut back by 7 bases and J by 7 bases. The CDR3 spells CASTPGTGLSGYTF. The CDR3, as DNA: TGTGCCAGCACCCCGGGGACAGGGCTGTCTGGCTACACCTTC.

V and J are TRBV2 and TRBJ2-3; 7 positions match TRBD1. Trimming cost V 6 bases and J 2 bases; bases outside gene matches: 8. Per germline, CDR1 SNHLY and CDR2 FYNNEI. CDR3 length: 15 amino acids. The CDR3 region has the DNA TGTGCCAGCAGCCTCCGGGACAGCAACACAGATACGCAGTATTTT. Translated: CASSLRDSNTDTQYF.

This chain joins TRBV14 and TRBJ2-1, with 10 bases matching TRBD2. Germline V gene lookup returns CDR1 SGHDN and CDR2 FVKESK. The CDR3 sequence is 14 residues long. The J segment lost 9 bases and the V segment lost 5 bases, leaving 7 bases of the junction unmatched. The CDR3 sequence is CASSESGRATEQFF. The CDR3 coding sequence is TGTGCCAGCAGCGAGAGCGGGAGGGCCACTGAGCAGTTCTTC.

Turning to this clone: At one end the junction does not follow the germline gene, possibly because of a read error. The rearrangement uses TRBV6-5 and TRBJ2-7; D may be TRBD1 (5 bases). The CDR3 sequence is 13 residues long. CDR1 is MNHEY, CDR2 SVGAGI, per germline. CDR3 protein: CAISDGAAHEQYF. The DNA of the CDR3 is TGTGCCATCAGTGATGGGGCAGCCCACGAGCAGTACTTC.

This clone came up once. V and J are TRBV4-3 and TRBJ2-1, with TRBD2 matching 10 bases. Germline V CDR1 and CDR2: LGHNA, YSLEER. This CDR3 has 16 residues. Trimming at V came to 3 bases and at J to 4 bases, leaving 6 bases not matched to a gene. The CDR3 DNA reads TGCGCCAGCAGCCAGCGGACTAGCGGACTTTACAATGAGCAGTTCTTC. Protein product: CASSQRTSGLYNEQFF.

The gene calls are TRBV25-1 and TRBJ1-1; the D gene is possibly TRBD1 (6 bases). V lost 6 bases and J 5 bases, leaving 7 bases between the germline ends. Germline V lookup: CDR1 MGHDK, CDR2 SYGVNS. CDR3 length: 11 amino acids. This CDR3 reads CASRGGTEAFF. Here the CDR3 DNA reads TGTGCCAGCAGAGGGGGGACTGAAGCTTTCTTT.

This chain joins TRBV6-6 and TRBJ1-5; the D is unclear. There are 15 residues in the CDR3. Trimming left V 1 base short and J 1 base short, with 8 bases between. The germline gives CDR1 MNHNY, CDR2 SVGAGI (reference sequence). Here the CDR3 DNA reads TGTGCCAGCAGTTACTTCCCGCGGAGCAATCAGCCCCAGCATTTT. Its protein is CASSYFPRSNQPQHF.

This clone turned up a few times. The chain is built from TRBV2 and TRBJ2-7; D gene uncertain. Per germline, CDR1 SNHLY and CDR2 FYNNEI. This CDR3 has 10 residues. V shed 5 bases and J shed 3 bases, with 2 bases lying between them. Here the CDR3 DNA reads TGTGCCAGCAGTAACTACGAGCAGTACTTC. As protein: CASSNYEQYF. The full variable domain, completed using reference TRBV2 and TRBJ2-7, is EPEVTQTPSHQVTQMGQEVILRCVPISNHLYFYWYRQILGQKVEFLVSFYNNEISEKSEIFDDQFSVERPDGSNFTLKIRSTKLEDSAMYFCASSNYEQYFGPGTRLTVT.

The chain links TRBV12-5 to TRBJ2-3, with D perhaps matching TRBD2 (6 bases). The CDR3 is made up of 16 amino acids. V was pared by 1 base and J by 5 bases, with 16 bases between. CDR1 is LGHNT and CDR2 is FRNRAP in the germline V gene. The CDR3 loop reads CASGLGRLVAGDTQYF. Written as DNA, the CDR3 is TGTGCTAGTGGTTTGGGGAGACTAGTTGCCGGAGATACGCAGTATTTT.

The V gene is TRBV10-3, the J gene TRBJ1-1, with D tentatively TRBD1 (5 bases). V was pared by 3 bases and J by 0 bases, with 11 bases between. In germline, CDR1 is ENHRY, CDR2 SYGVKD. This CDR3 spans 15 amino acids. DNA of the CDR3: TGTGCCATCAGTGACCCGGGACGGATGAACACTGAAGCTTTCTTT. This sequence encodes CAISDPGRMNTEAFF.

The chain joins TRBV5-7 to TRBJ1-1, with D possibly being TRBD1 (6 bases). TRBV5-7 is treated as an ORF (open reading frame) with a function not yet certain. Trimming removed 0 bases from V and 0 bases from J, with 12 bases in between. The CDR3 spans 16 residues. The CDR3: CASSLGTDSMNTEAFF. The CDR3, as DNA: TGTGCCAGCAGCTTGGGTACGGACAGCATGAACACTGAAGCTTTCTTT.

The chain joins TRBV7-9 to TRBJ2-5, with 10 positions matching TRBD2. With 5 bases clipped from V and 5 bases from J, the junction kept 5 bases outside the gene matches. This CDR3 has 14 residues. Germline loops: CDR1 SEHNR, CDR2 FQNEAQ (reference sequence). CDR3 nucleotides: TGTGCCAGCAGCCTACTAGCGGGATTGGAGACCCAGTACTTC. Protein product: CASSLLAGLETQYF.

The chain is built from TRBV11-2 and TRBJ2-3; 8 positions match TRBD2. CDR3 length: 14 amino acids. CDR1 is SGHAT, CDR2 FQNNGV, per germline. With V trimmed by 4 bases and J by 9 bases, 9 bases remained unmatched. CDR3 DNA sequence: TGTGCCAGCAGCTCCCCGGCGGGAGGAGGCACGCAGTATTTT. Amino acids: CASSSPAGGGTQYF.

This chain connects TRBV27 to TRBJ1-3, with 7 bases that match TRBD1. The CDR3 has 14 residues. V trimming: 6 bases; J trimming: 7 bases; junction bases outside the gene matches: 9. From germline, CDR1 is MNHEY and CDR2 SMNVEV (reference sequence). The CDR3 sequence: CASSPRQGGNTIYF. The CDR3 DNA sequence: TGTGCCAGCAGCCCTCGACAGGGTGGGAACACCATATATTTT.

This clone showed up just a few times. CDR3 residues: CASSTLTGANYGYTF. CDR3 DNA: TGTGCCAGTAGTACGCTGACAGGGGCGAACTATGGCTACACCTTC. The chain has TRBV19 and TRBJ1-2; TRBD1 matches at 8 bases. Unmatched junction bases numbered 6, after V lost 4 bases and J lost 2 bases. Per germline, CDR1 LNHDA and CDR2 SQIVND (reference sequence). The CDR3 spans 15 residues.